The following is a TCR beta chain sequence with its context. Its specificity is unknown. The data are from a study of blood T cells in healthy people across ages. Study-wide points: Naive T cell percentage by flow cytometry tracked strongly with beta diversity. Calculation of diversity from one million T cells yielded estimates considered to be underestimates.

CDR1 and CDR2 (germline): MNHEY, SVGAGI. This CDR3 spans 15 amino acids. V dropped 2 bases and J dropped 7; count of bases not matched to a gene: 9. For the second PCR, which ran for about 6 to 12 cycles, a sample-barcoded 5' primer and a J-beta primer mix were used. Every molecule of cDNA carried a tag from a template-switch adaptor with 12 random nucleotides. Via MiXCR, TCRdb re-called the 5' RACE reads, giving one row per CDR3 protein. The data show 950,000 to 1,200,000 distinct CDR3 sequences, 35% to 40% seen once. Sequenced material: blood. V is TRBV6-5 and J is TRBJ2-7, with 9 positions matching TRBD2. This receptor was identified in a man younger than 30 in good health. CDR3 sequence reads: CASSYSSGSYNEQYF. The CDR3 coding sequence is TGTGCCAGCAGTTACAGTAGCGGGAGTTACAATGAGCAGTACTTC.